The rows below give T cell receptor beta chains drawn from one sample of a study of T cell repertoires in cytomegalovirus infection. In TCRdb, the reads were re-called with MiXCR into one record per CDR3 protein. The profile covers more than 650,000 distinct CDR3 sequences, with approximately 34% appearing a single time and around 2.8% taken by the ten largest. The sample consisted of PBMCs. Receptors were obtained from a human donor in good health (CMV status not recorded). Some clones in this sample may be carry-over from other donors' samples. Each CDR3 is given with its conserved first and last residue. The order of the fields is D gene, J gene, V gene, clone size, CDR3 DNA, CDR3 protein. A D gene is named only where the DNA matches it firmly. Clone size is stated in some rows and not others, as once, few, many or a class when expanded.

>TRBD2|TRBJ2-7|TRBV7-2|many
TGTGCCAGCAGCTTAGGGGCCCTTAGCGGGAGGGCCTACGAGCAGTACTTC
CASSLGALSGRAYEQYF
>TRBD1|TRBJ1-2|TRBV6-4|-
TGTGCCAGCAGTGGAGGGCAGGGGGCAGATGGCTACACCTTC
CASSGGQGADGYTF
>TRBD2|TRBJ2-5|TRBV6-5|-
TGTGCCAGCAGCTCTGGCGGGGGGTGGGAGACCCAGTACTTC
CASSSGGGWETQYF
>TRBD1|TRBJ1-2|TRBV20-1|-
TGCAGCCCCATTGATCGGACAGGGACTTATGGCTACACCTTC
CSPIDRTGTYGYTF
>-|TRBJ2-2|TRBV7-9|few
TGTGCCAGCAGCTTCCTCCGGGGGTCGAACACCGGGGAGCTGTTTTTT
CASSFLRGSNTGELFF
>TRBD2|TRBJ2-1|TRBV29-1|few
TGCAGCGTAAGACAGACTGGGACTTCCGGGACTAGCTACAATGAGCAGTTCTTC
CSVRQTGTSGTSYNEQFF
>-|TRBJ2-4|TRBV12-3/TRBV12-4|-
TGTGCCAGCAGTGCGGAACAGGGACAATTAGCCAAAAACATTCAGTACTTC
CASSAEQGQLAKNIQYF
>-|TRBJ1-3|TRBV5-1|-
TGCGCCAGCAGCCTCCGGCCGGATTTCTCTGGAAACACCATATATTTT
CASSLRPDFSGNTIYF
>TRBD1|TRBJ2-1|TRBV7-6|many
TGTGCCAGCAGCGCAACAACCGGGACAGGGGGTTTCGGTGAGCAGTTCTTC
CASSATTGTGGFGEQFF
>-|TRBJ1-2|TRBV20-1|few
TGCAGTGCCCCTCCCCCGGGCAGCCACTATGGCTACACCTTC
CSAPPPGSHYGYTF
>-|TRBJ2-1|TRBV19|few
TGTGCCAGTAGTACTGGTGTCTATAGTAGCTCCTACAATGAGCAGTTCTTC
CASSTGVYSSSYNEQFF
>TRBD2|TRBJ2-1|TRBV7-6|-
TGTGCCAGCAGTGCGGGAGACACCCCCCCCGAGCAGTTCTTC
CASSAGDTPPEQFF
>-|TRBJ1-2|TRBV7-2|few
TGTGCCAGCAGCCCCGGGGTGACAGTCTATGGCTACACCTTC
CASSPGVTVYGYTF
>TRBD1|TRBJ1-1|TRBV6-6|-
TGTGCCAGCAGTTACGGGCCAGGGGGCAGGAACACTGAAGCTTTCTTT
CASSYGPGGRNTEAFF
>TRBD2|TRBJ2-5|TRBV7-6|-
TGTGCCAGCAGCCGGCGGGGAGGGGAGACCCAGTACTTC
CASSRRGGETQYF
>TRBD1|TRBJ1-2|TRBV7-2|-
TGTGCCAGCAGCTTAGTCCAGGGGGTTCGTGGCTACACCTTC
CASSLVQGVRGYTF
>-|TRBJ1-4|TRBV12-3/TRBV12-4|few
TGTGCCAGCAACTTGGAGGGCCTAGGTAATGAAAAACTGTTTTTT
CASNLEGLGNEKLFF
>-|TRBJ1-1|TRBV7-6|-
TGTGCCAGCAAACCGGGTTATGAGACTGAAGCTTTCTTT
CASKPGYETEAFF